This T cell receptor (beta chain) stems from a study of blood T cell repertoires in COVID-19. Looking at the study overall: There were acute and convalescent COVID-19 samples, and they came from the United States, Italy and Spain. The cDNA or gDNA used as material had been derived from T cells, B-cell-depleted T cells, or PBMCs.

Methods used by the authors: How many nucleated cells were present was estimated from reference gene primer amplification. Clones were sequenced by immunoSEQ multiplex PCR, and TCRdb holds only the in-frame ones, with some missing. V, J and clone size are taken as reported in that table, and D and trimming were inferred from the DNA itself. The sample has about 99,000 clones, 87% seen once. The CDR3 runs 15 residues. Germline values: CDR1 SGHRS, CDR2 YFSETQ. Deletions cut 4 bases from V and 3 bases from J, with 13 bases between. Sample: peripheral blood. This chain uses TRBV5-1 with TRBJ2-2, with a possible D match to TRBD1 (5 bases). The origin of this receptor is a man aged 45 to 65 in a cohort sampled during active COVID-19. The CDR3 reads CASSLSGFDTGELFF. Written as DNA, the CDR3 is TGCGCCAGCAGCCTGTCAGGGTTCGACACCGGGGAGCTGTTTTTT.